The clone carrying this TCR beta chain was detected only once. This entry belongs to a study of low-dose radiotherapy and immunotherapy resistance in tumors. This CDR3 has 15 amino acids. In germline, CDR1 is MGHRA, CDR2 YSYEKL. The V end lost 0 bases, the J end lost 3 bases, and 12 bases lay between the germline ends. TRAV- and TRBV-specific primers, spanning alpha and beta chains, primed first-strand cDNA. Amplification of TCRs used a constant-region primer and V-primer adapter for around 19 PCR cycles. TCRdb itself ran the reads through MiXCR, one entry per CDR3 protein. The table shows 10,000 to 15,000 distinct CDR3 sequences, with around four fifths occurring only once.

The TCR comes from a human donor with advanced metastatic prostate, ovarian, gallbladder or colorectal cancer (not recorded which). This table probably holds off-target reads from a library built for another chain. V gene TRBV4-1 combines with J gene TRBJ2-7, with no clear D. CDR3 protein: CASSQDSVGFYEQYF. CDR3 sequence (DNA): TGCGCCAGCAGCCAAGATTCCGTTGGCTTCTACGAGCAGTACTTC.